The clone carrying this T cell receptor beta chain turned up a few times. The source of the sample is a study of shared clonotypes between healthy human individuals. This CDR3 comprises 13 residues. V lost 10 bases, J lost 0 bases, and 5 bases stayed unmatched. Per the germline V gene, CDR1 is MDHEN and CDR2 is SYDVKM. Profiling relied on immunoSEQ multiplex PCR, and the TCRdb table lists in-frame clones only, not all of them. The sample shows over 1.4 million clones, 96% of them seen only once. Sequencing was carried out using naive CD4+ T cells sorted from blood. Specified subset: CD45RA+ positively selected. The receptor was derived from a man aged 25-45 years in good health. The chain recombines TRBV28 with TRBJ2-7; 8 nucleotides match TRBD2. CDR3 in amino acids: CATVSGSSYEQYF. Written as DNA, the CDR3 is TGTGCCACAGTGAGCGGGAGCTCCTACGAGCAGTACTTC.